Below, 24 T cell receptor beta chains from the same sample are listed, as sequenced in a study of human T cells and chemical hapten exposure. TCRdb recomputed calls from the RACE reads with MiXCR, one row per CDR3 protein. The sample includes about 300,000 distinct CDR3 sequences, around 5.5% seen only once; the top ten take around 8%. Time point denoted: pre-sensitization, week 0. Treatment noted: therapeutic diphenylcyclopropenone sensitization with weekly scalp DPC. Sequencing was performed on whole blood, taken in connection with sensitization to the hapten diphenylcyclopropenone (DPC). Receptors originate from a woman aged 18 to 35 with alopecia areata. Some clones in this sample may be carry-over from other donors' samples.

This clonotype was detected only a few times. This rearrangement joins TRBV2 to TRBJ1-1; 8 nucleotides line up with TRBD1. V lost 2 bases, J lost 5 bases, and 1 base stayed unmatched. Germline lookup yields CDR1 SNHLY and CDR2 FYNNEI. The CDR3 contains 13 residues. In DNA form, the CDR3 reads TGTGCCAGCAGTGAATGGGACAGGACTGAAGCTTTCTTT. It yields the protein CASSEWDRTEAFF.

This clonotype was recorded many times. This chain uses TRBV2 with TRBJ1-1; D gene ambiguous. V was cut by 0 bases and J by 2 bases, with 13 bases left in between. Germline V gene data show CDR1 as SNHLY and CDR2 as FYNNEI. There are 16 residues in the CDR3. The CDR3 loop is CASSEAGSLANTEAFF. As DNA, the CDR3 is TGTGCCAGCAGTGAAGCAGGGTCTCTGGCAAACACTGAAGCTTTCTTT. The entire variable domain, with the rest obtained from reference TRBV2 and TRBJ1-1, is as follows: EPEVTQTPSHQVTQMGQEVILRCVPISNHLYFYWYRQILGQKVEFLVSFYNNEISEKSEIFDDQFSVERPDGSNFTLKIRSTKLEDSAMYFCASSEAGSLANTEAFFGQGTRLTVV.

The chain joins TRBV7-8 to TRBJ2-2; weak D call: TRBD1 (5 bases). CDR1 is SGHVS and CDR2 is FQNEAQ in the germline V gene. This CDR3 has 14 amino acids. V was pared by 1 base and J by 6 bases, with 9 bases between. The CDR3 is CASSLVGPSGELFF. CDR3 bases: TGTGCCAGCAGCTTAGTGGGGCCATCCGGGGAGCTGTTTTTT.

This chain links TRBV5-1 with TRBJ2-1; D call uncertain. Trimming stripped 3 bases from V and 7 bases from J, with 17 bases between. This CDR3 has 15 residues. Germline CDR1 is SGHRS and CDR2 is YFSETQ. CDR3: CASSSETPTQNEQFF. The CDR3 DNA sequence: TGCGCCAGCAGCTCCGAGACCCCCACCCAGAATGAGCAGTTCTTC.

In its sample, this clonotype was seen a few times. This chain links TRBV20-1 with TRBJ1-5; D call uncertain. Per the germline V gene, CDR1 is DFQATT and CDR2 is SNEGSKA (reference sequence). The CDR3 has 13 residues. V lost 3 bases, J lost 5 bases, and 11 bases lay in between. CDR3 in amino acids: CSARLEADQPQHF. The CDR3 nucleotides are TGCAGTGCTAGGCTCGAGGCCGATCAGCCCCAGCATTTT.

The chain employs TRBV3-1 and TRBJ1-6; D is unclear. CDR3 length equals 15 residues. Deletions cut 0 bases from V and 9 bases from J, with 12 bases between. Per the germline V gene, CDR1 is LGHDT and CDR2 is YNNKEL (reference sequence). The CDR3 DNA sequence: TGTGCCAGCAGCCAAGAAGGAGGCCGTGGTTCACCCCTCCACTTT. Translating gives CASSQEGGRGSPLHF. Using reference TRBV3-1 and TRBJ1-6 for the parts outside the CDR3, the full variable domain is DTAVSQTPKYLVTQMGNDKSIKCEQNLGHDTMYWYKQDSKKFLKIMFSYNNKELIINETVPNRFSPKSPDKAHLNLHINSLELGDSAVYFCASSQEGGRGSPLHFGNGTRLTVT.

This clonotype was detected ten times or more. V is TRBV6-2 or TRBV6-3 and J is TRBJ1-6; no reliable D call. In germline, CDR1 is MNHEY, CDR2 SVGEGT. V gave up 2 bases and J gave up 6 bases, with 5 bases separating them. The length of the CDR3 is 13 residues. CDR3 amino acids: CASSYVSNSPLHF. Written as DNA, the CDR3 is TGTGCCAGCAGTTACGTCTCTAATTCACCCCTCCACTTT.

The chain joins TRBV3-1 to TRBJ1-1; the D is unclear. Germline CDR1 is LGHDT and CDR2 is YNNKEL (reference sequence). CDR3 length: 14 residues. The V end lost 0 bases, the J end lost 3 bases, and 8 bases lay between the germline ends. This CDR3 reads CASSQDGYDTEAFF. The CDR3 nucleotides read TGTGCCAGCAGCCAAGATGGTTATGACACTGAAGCTTTCTTT.

This chain links TRBV28 with TRBJ2-3; TRBD1 matches 7 bases. The V gene end was trimmed by 6 bases and the J gene end by 2 bases; junction bases not matched to a gene: 5. The germline V gene encodes CDR1 MDHEN and CDR2 SYDVKM. CDR3 size: 14 residues. CDR3 coding DNA: TGTGCCAGCAGCCGAGGACAGGACACAGATACGCAGTATTTT. This codes for CASSRGQDTDTQYF.

This clonotype was seen repeatedly, ten times or more. The V gene is TRBV6-5, the J gene TRBJ2-7, with a tentative D call TRBD1 (6 bases). CDR1 MNHEY and CDR2 SVGAGI come from the germline V gene. Between the trimmed V and J ends, which lost 0 bases and 2 bases, there was a span of 20 bases. The CDR3 consists of 18 residues. The CDR3 bases are TGTGCCAGCAGTTACTCGGGCGTGGGGGCTAGGGGAGCCTACGAGCAGTACTTC. Its translation is CASSYSGVGARGAYEQYF.

On this clonotype: At one end the junction does not follow the germline gene, possibly because of a read error. The chain uses TRBV27 and TRBJ1-2; possible D gene TRBD1, 5 bases. There are 11 residues in the CDR3. Germline V lookup: CDR1 MNHEY, CDR2 SMNVEV (reference sequence). The CDR3 DNA reads as TGTGCCAGCAGTTTGGGGGAACGGGGCCTCTTC. Translation gives CASSLGERGLF.

This clonotype was found many times. This chain connects TRBV13 to TRBJ1-1; D gene unclear. This CDR3 comprises 19 residues. Germline assignment: CDR1 PRHDT and CDR2 FYEKMQ (reference sequence). V lost 2 bases and J 4 bases, leaving 26 bases between the germline ends. This CDR3 is CASSLSLAGVRTEVTEAFF. The CDR3 nucleotides read TGTGCCAGCAGCTTAAGCTTAGCGGGAGTGCGAACGGAAGTCACTGAAGCTTTCTTT.

This clonotype has just one count. One base away lies a much larger clone, so this may be a sequencing read error. This chain uses TRBV7-9 with TRBJ2-4; 8 nucleotides line up with TRBD1. This CDR3 has 19 residues. Germline V CDR1 and CDR2: SEHNR, FQNEAQ (reference sequence). The DNA of the CDR3 is TGTGCCAGCAGCTTAGTAGGACAGGGAAGGGAATTAACCAAAATCATTCAGTACTTC. This translates into CASSLVGQGRELTKIIQYF.

The rearrangement uses TRBV12-3 or TRBV12-4 and TRBJ2-3; unclear D gene. The V gene lost 5 bases and the J gene lost 7 bases, with 10 bases spanning the gap. The CDR3 sequence is 12 residues long. The CDR3 bases are TGTGCCAGCAGTCCCGCAGCAAATACGCAGTATTTT. It yields the protein CASSPAANTQYF.

The table lists this clonotype with a few counts. The genes are TRBV4-3 and TRBJ2-3, with 10 bases aligning to TRBD2. V was clipped by 4 bases and J by 4 bases; unmatched bases: 5. CDR1 LGHNA and CDR2 YSLEER come from the germline V gene. The CDR3 loop spans 15 amino acids. The CDR3 spells CASSRRSGGADTQYF. Written as DNA, the CDR3 is TGCGCCAGCAGCCGACGGAGCGGGGGGGCAGATACGCAGTATTTT.

The chain employs TRBV4-2 and TRBJ1-4, with D possibly being TRBD1 (5 bases). Germline V gene lookup returns CDR1 LGHNA and CDR2 YNFKEQ. V gave up 3 bases and J gave up 0 bases, with 8 bases separating them. CDR3 length equals 15 residues. CDR3 DNA sequence: TGTGCCAGCAGCCACGGGGCTGCAACTAATGAAAAACTGTTTTTT. Protein product: CASSHGAATNEKLFF.

This clonotype was observed once. V is TRBV7-9 and J is TRBJ1-1; 7 nucleotides agree with TRBD1. The V gene's germline CDR1 is SEHNR and CDR2 FQNEAQ (reference sequence). The CDR3 consists of 15 residues. With 5 bases clipped from V and 3 bases from J, the junction kept 9 bases outside the gene matches. The CDR3 protein is CASSTRDREDTEAFF. For the CDR3, the DNA is TGTGCCAGCAGCACACGTGACAGGGAGGACACTGAAGCTTTCTTT.

In its sample, this clonotype was seen a few times. The gene calls are TRBV12-3 or TRBV12-4 and TRBJ2-3, with D possibly being TRBD1 or TRBD2 (6 bases each). V lost 1 base, J lost 7 bases, and 9 bases lay in between. This CDR3 has 13 amino acids. The CDR3 bases are TGTGCCAGCAGTTTAGGGGGGGCCAATACGCAGTATTTT. Protein product: CASSLGGANTQYF.

The V and J genes are TRBV6-6 and TRBJ2-7, with D tentatively TRBD1 or TRBD2 (6 bases each). Germline CDR1 is MNHNY and CDR2 is SVGAGI (reference sequence). This CDR3 comprises 13 residues. Trimming took 8 bases from V and 2 from J, leaving 13 bases between them. The CDR3 DNA reads TGTGCCAGCCTCGGGGGCCGTGCCTACGAGCAGTACTTC. It translates to CASLGGRAYEQYF.

This clonotype has a handful of counts. One end of the junction varies from germline; a read error may be responsible. J is TRBJ2-1 and V is TRBV27; D is perhaps TRBD1 (6 bases). Germline values: CDR1 MNHEY, CDR2 SMNVEV (reference sequence). The length of the CDR3 is 14 residues. The CDR3 DNA reads as TGTGCCAGCACCCCGATGGACAGATACAATGAGCAGTTTTTC. It translates to CASTPMDRYNEQFF.

There are a few counts of this clonotype. The chain combines TRBV6-5 with TRBJ2-3; TRBD1 matches at 10 bases. The germline V gene encodes CDR1 MNHEY and CDR2 SVGAGI. The V segment lost 7 bases and the J segment 3 bases; nucleotides outside the gene matches: 7. The length of the CDR3 is 15 residues. The CDR3 loop is CASTRWDRGTDTQYF. In DNA, the CDR3 is TGTGCCAGCACCCGATGGGACAGGGGTACAGATACGCAGTATTTT.

There are many counts of this clonotype. The V call is TRBV4-3, the J call TRBJ2-3; D possibly corresponds to TRBD2 (6 bases). CDR1 is LGHNA and CDR2 is YSLEER in the germline V gene. V was cut by 0 bases and J by 4 bases, with 11 bases left in between. This CDR3 spans 15 amino acids. The CDR3 loop is CASSQDLASADTQYF. The CDR3 DNA follows: TGCGCCAGCAGCCAAGATTTGGCTAGCGCAGATACGCAGTATTTT.

The rearrangement links TRBV28 to TRBJ2-4, with D hard to call. From germline, CDR1 is MDHEN and CDR2 SYDVKM. This CDR3 is built from 13 residues. V lost 1 base and J 4 bases, leaving 5 bases between the germline ends. CDR3 loop: CASSLYSKNIQYF. The CDR3 nucleotides are TGTGCCAGCAGTTTATACAGTAAAAACATTCAGTACTTC.

This clonotype has a count of ten or more. The V call is TRBV12-3 or TRBV12-4, the J call TRBJ1-2; D call uncertain. Trimming stripped 6 bases from V and 8 bases from J, with 16 bases between. The CDR3 runs to 13 residues. The CDR3 protein is CASSPGAELGYTF. CDR3 DNA: TGTGCCAGCAGCCCAGGAGCAGAACTGGGCTACACCTTC.